The T cell receptor (beta chain) described here comes from a study of CD4 T cells in relation to SARS-CoV-2 and coronaviruses (dated by TCRdb to the early 2020s). Broadly, across the study: In the ViraFEST assay, PBMCs were grown with antigen for roughly ten days, and TCR beta CDR3s were then sequenced to identify antigen-specific clonal expansions. Across all 12 patients in the convalescent cohort, the median age was roughly 38 years, with a range of roughly 20 to 75 years. Of the approximately twelve convalescent patients, 8 were male and 4 were female, and two of the subjects were Hispanic. Patient-derived lymphoblastoid cell lines were used to map the HLA restriction of shared crossreactive spike epitopes. The study assessed, at the TCR clonotype level, memory CD4+ T cell crossreactivity between SARS-CoV-2 and common cold coronavirus spike proteins. Samples from three pre-COVID donors and the naive versus memory experiments were sequenced with the Adaptive Biotechnologies TCR-sequencing kit; other data were Illumina-based. A different, Illumina-based TCR-beta assay was used to sequence expansion assays from other donors in the study. Results and caveats for the whole study, not just this receptor: In roughly two thirds of donors, memory CD4+ clonotypes turned up that crossrecognized SARS-CoV-2 and at least one common cold coronavirus spike. Sequencing naive versus memory cells indicated that the assay picks up memory recall responses, not primary responses primed during culture. Crossreactivity analysis centred on spike protein, so crossreactivity against other viral proteins was not assessed. Crossreactive clones showed significantly weaker SARS-CoV-2-driven expansion than monoreactive clones, consistent with antigenic imprinting. The study was limited by small numbers of patients and tested TCRs. Because no donor provided both pre-pandemic and post-infection samples, tracing the source of pre-existing responses was limited.

CEF-cultured naive and memory CD4+ T cell DNA received survey-level immunoSEQ TCR-beta sequencing. The paper's data handling went like this. During preprocessing, nonproductive sequences were removed, as were CDR3s that did not start with C, did not end with F or W, or were shorter than 7 amino acids. Antigen-specific clonotypes were called with the MANAFEST web app, based on expansion relative to reference and other culture wells. A clone was considered positive if significant expansion relative to the reference culture was observed in 2 of 3 replicate wells at an FDR below 0.05. To be called positive, a clone also had to show significant expansion compared with every other tandem well and an odds ratio greater than 5. Cultured and uncultured naive and memory CD4+ repertoires were searched for previously identified spike- and CEF-reactive CDR3s. After three terminal residues were trimmed from each end, CDR3 homology was quantified as pairwise Levenshtein distance using the stringdist R package. TCRdb carries this immuneACCESS record with in-frame sequences only. Its versions omit some clonotypes, under half of them owing to an unresolved V gene in the studies checked, with the rest unexplained. D and trimming come from the DNA, and the V and J calls and clone size come from that table. The sample table shows about 38,000 clones, and 77% are seen once. The ten largest clones take up about a fifth of the sample.

Based on the germline V gene, the CDR1 and CDR2 sequences are SGHRS and YFSETQ. Trimming takes 0 bases from V and 7 bases from J, and the germline ends sit 7 bases apart. The CDR3 measures 13 amino acids from cysteine to phenylalanine. The read is trimmed to its CDR3 DNA, 39 bases read in frame from base 1. On this clone itself: No cognate antigen has been identified for it. Per-base quality was not reported, and no clone a single base away is much larger than it.

To separate naive from memory CD4+ T cells, cryopreserved PBMCs first underwent CD4 enrichment and then EasySep naive CD4+ T cell enrichment. For around 9 days, some 95,000 sorted naive or memory CD4+ T cells were cultured together with CEF peptides and T cell-depleted PBMCs at a 1:1 ratio. In general, triplicate replicate wells were used for every peptide culture condition. Ficoll-Paque PLUS gradient centrifugation was used to isolate PBMCs from leukapheresis product or whole blood. The PBMCs went either fresh into the expansion assay or into cryopreservation at -140 degrees C. The QIAamp Micro DNA Kit was used to extract genomic DNA from the CD4+ T cells.

Recombination connected TRBV5-1 to TRBJ2-2; the D segment could be TRBD2, given 6 matching bases. This clonotype originated in an adult with COVID-19. Sequencing was performed on memory CD4+ T cells from PBMCs, cultured in vitro. Read against the paper, the sample's cell subset or site label means: memory (non-naive) CD4+ T cells. The DNA sequence follows: TGCGCCAGCAGCTTGGAAGCGGGCGGGGAGCTGTTTTTT. Its translation is CASSLEAGGELFF. Beyond the CDR3, the reference TRBV5-1 and TRBJ2-2 genes provide the residues; the full variable domain reads: KAGVTQTPRYLIKTRGQQVTLSCSPISGHRSVSWYQQTPGQGLQFLFEYFSETQRNKGNFPGRFSGRQFSNSRSEMNVSTLELGDSALYLCASSLEAGGELFFGEGSRLTVL.